Listed here is a single T cell receptor beta chain. The antigen remains undetermined. The source of the sample is a study of shared clonotypes between healthy human individuals. Broader study findings: Clonotype sharing across donors was expected to vary with sequencing depth.

Data came from immunoSEQ multiplex PCR; TCRdb stores just in-frame clones and leaves some out. The repertoire consists of hundreds of thousands of clones, with around 77% occurring once and the leading ten covering about 12%. CDR1 and CDR2 from the germline V gene are SNHLY and FYNNEI. The V gene lost 5 bases and the J gene lost 1 base, with 8 bases spanning the gap. This CDR3 has 13 amino acids. Material: PBMCs. The TCR was taken from a middle-aged woman in good health. Some clones in this sample may be carry-over from other donors' samples. This rearrangement joins TRBV2 to TRBJ1-1; no clear D gene. CDR3 in DNA: TGTGCCAGCAGTTTGGGCTGGAACACTGAAGCTTTCTTT. It encodes CASSLGWNTEAFF.